These 28 T cell receptor beta chains came from one sample sequenced in a study of blood T cell repertoires in COVID-19. This table comes from immunoSEQ multiplex PCR, and its TCRdb copy is limited to in-frame clones, with some not included. The data contain 73,000 or so clones, roughly 80% of them singletons. Sequencing was carried out using peripheral blood. The source of these receptors is a man in his fifties or sixties with acute or convalescent COVID-19.

The gene calls are TRBV10-1 and TRBJ2-2; 9 bases line up with TRBD2. The germline V gene has CDR1 WNHNN and CDR2 SYGVQD (reference sequence). Trimming removed 5 bases from V and 5 bases from J; junction bases left unmatched: 6. The CDR3 consists of 15 residues. CDR3 coding DNA: TGCGCCAGCAGTCGTGCTAGCGGGGAGACCGGGGAGCTGTTTTTT. Its translation is CASSRASGETGELFF.

This clone was seen only a few times. V is TRBV4-1 and J is TRBJ1-4; tentatively, D is TRBD1 (6 bases). This CDR3 contains 15 residues. The V gene lost 4 bases and the J gene lost 4 bases, with 13 bases spanning the gap. Germline loops: CDR1 MGHRA, CDR2 YSYEKL. CDR3 sequence (DNA): TGCGCCAGCAGCCCAGTACGGACAGATAATGAAAAACTGTTTTTT. Amino acid sequence: CASSPVRTDNEKLFF.

This clone was observed a single time. The genes are TRBV5-1 and TRBJ2-7, with 8 bases matching TRBD2. V was pared by 4 bases and J by 0 bases, with 9 bases of the junction left unmatched. Germline V lookup: CDR1 SGHRS, CDR2 YFSETQ. The CDR3 is 16 amino acids. The CDR3 nucleotides are TGCGCCAGCAGCCTCAGTGCGGGAGGTTCCTCCTACGAGCAGTACTTC. Residues: CASSLSAGGSSYEQYF.

J is TRBJ2-2 and V is TRBV6-5; tentative D call: TRBD1 (6 bases). Per germline, CDR1 MNHEY and CDR2 SVGAGI. The CDR3 consists of 16 residues. The V end was cut by 2 bases, the J end by 3 bases, with 13 bases between. The CDR3 region has the DNA TGTGCCAGCAGTTACGCCACAGGGTACGACACCGGGGAGCTGTTTTTT. It yields the protein CASSYATGYDTGELFF.

The CDR3 coding sequence is TGTGCCAGTAGTCCCTTCAGACAGATCGGAAATGAAAAACTGTTTTTT. Protein sequence: CASSPFRQIGNEKLFF. The chain has TRBV19 and TRBJ1-4, with TRBD1 as a possible D gene (5 bases). Germline CDR1 reads LNHDA; CDR2 reads SQIVND (reference sequence). The CDR3 is 16 residues long. V was clipped by 5 bases and J by 5 bases, with 18 bases between them.

The rearrangement joins TRBV12-5 to TRBJ2-2, with a possible D match to TRBD2 (6 bases). This CDR3 is built from 14 residues. The germline V and J ends were trimmed by 1 base and 5 bases, with 8 bases remaining between them. Germline CDR1 reads LGHNT; CDR2 reads FRNRAP. CDR3 nucleotides: TGTGCTAGTGGTTTGGAGGAGGGGACCGGGGAGCTGTTTTTT. It is translated as CASGLEEGTGELFF. Filled out from reference TRBV12-5 and TRBJ2-2, the complete variable domain reads DARVTQTPRHKVTEMGQEVTMRCQPILGHNTVFWYRQTMMQGLELLAYFRNRAPLDDSGMPKDRFSAEMPDATLATLKIQPSEPRDSAVYFCASGLEEGTGELFFGEGSRLTVL.

The chain carries TRBV14 and TRBJ2-4, with D hard to call. The CDR3 spans 12 residues. The germline V gene encodes CDR1 SGHDN and CDR2 FVKESK. V was shortened by 8 bases and J by 3 bases, with 8 bases between the two germline ends. CDR3 sequence reads: CASGAHKNIQYF. Written as DNA, the CDR3 is TGTGCCAGCGGAGCCCACAAAAACATTCAGTACTTC.

The CDR3 sequence is CASSFRGGDTDTQYF. The DNA for the CDR3 is TGCGCCAGCAGCTTTAGGGGCGGGGACACAGATACGCAGTATTTT. The V gene is TRBV5-1, the J gene TRBJ2-3; possibly TRBD2 for D (6 bases). CDR1 and CDR2 from the germline V gene are SGHRS and YFSETQ. V shed 2 bases and J shed 2 bases, with 12 bases lying between them. The CDR3 is made up of 15 amino acids.

J is TRBJ1-4 and V is TRBV5-1, with D tentatively TRBD1 (5 bases). Germline CDR1 is SGHRS and CDR2 is YFSETQ. V lost 4 bases and J lost 5, with 12 bases in between. The CDR3 is 14 amino acids. The CDR3 DNA is TGCGCCAGCAGCCCCAATAGGGGCAATGAAAAACTGTTTTTT. It is translated as CASSPNRGNEKLFF.

This sequence joins TRBV12-5 and TRBJ1-5; the D gene is possibly TRBD1 (6 bases). Per the germline V gene, CDR1 is LGHNT and CDR2 is FRNRAP. V was trimmed by 6 bases and J by 7 bases, leaving 13 bases between them. CDR3 length equals 13 residues. The CDR3 loop reads CASGQGPRQPQHF. As DNA, the CDR3 is TGTGCTAGTGGCCAGGGGCCGAGGCAGCCCCAGCATTTT.

V usage is TRBV6-1 and J usage is TRBJ2-5; TRBD1 matches 7 bases. This CDR3 region has 15 residues. V dropped 1 base and J dropped 3; count of bases not matched to a gene: 5. Germline V gives CDR1 MNHNS, CDR2 SASEGT. The CDR3 loop reads CASSEVGDREETQYF. CDR3 nucleotides: TGTGCCAGCAGTGAAGTCGGGGACAGAGAAGAGACCCAGTACTTC.

V is TRBV2 and J is TRBJ1-6; D is perhaps TRBD1 (6 bases). Between the trimmed V and J ends, which lost 4 bases and 8 bases, there was a span of 9 bases. The CDR3 is 13 residues long. CDR1 is SNHLY, CDR2 FYNNEI, per germline. The CDR3 DNA reads TGTGCCAGCAGTGTCAGGGGTGATTCACCCCTCCACTTT. Its translation is CASSVRGDSPLHF. The full variable domain, with the rest looked up from reference TRBV2 and TRBJ1-6, is EPEVTQTPSHQVTQMGQEVILRCVPISNHLYFYWYRQILGQKVEFLVSFYNNEISEKSEIFDDQFSVERPDGSNFTLKIRSTKLEDSAMYFCASSVRGDSPLHFGNGTRLTVT.

The CDR3: CASSSPSREETQYF. The CDR3 DNA reads as TGTGCCAGCAGTTCCCCTTCGAGGGAAGAGACCCAGTACTTC. The V call is TRBV27, the J call TRBJ2-5; possibly TRBD2 for D (5 bases). Between the trimmed V and J ends, which lost 4 bases and 3 bases, there was a span of 12 bases. Germline V lookup: CDR1 MNHEY, CDR2 SMNVEV (reference sequence). The CDR3 spans 14 residues.

This chain connects TRBV7-6 to TRBJ2-1; D perhaps matches TRBD1 (6 bases). This CDR3 spans 15 amino acids. The ends were cut back, 4 bases at V and 5 bases at J, with 15 bases in the middle. Germline assignment: CDR1 SGHVS and CDR2 FNYEAQ. The CDR3 here is CASSSEIGGDNEQFF. CDR3 nucleotide sequence: TGTGCCAGCAGCTCGGAAATAGGGGGTGACAATGAGCAGTTCTTC.

This chain connects TRBV27 to TRBJ2-7, with TRBD1 matching over 8 bases. The CDR3 totals 14 residues. Germline-derived CDR1 and CDR2 are MNHEY and SMNVEV (reference sequence). V gave up 4 bases and J gave up 7 bases; unmatched junction bases: 9. This chain's CDR3 is CASSSTDRVSEQYF. CDR3 bases: TGTGCCAGCAGTTCGACGGACAGGGTGTCGGAGCAGTACTTC.

The V call is TRBV4-1, the J call TRBJ2-2, with 12 bases identical to TRBD2. Germline values: CDR1 MGHRA, CDR2 YSYEKL. The CDR3 consists of 18 residues. Trimming cost V 0 bases and J 7 bases; bases outside gene matches: 9. In nucleotides, the CDR3 is TGCGCCAGCAGCCAAGATGAGCTAGCGGGGGGGCTAGGCGGGGAGCTGTTTTTT. This encodes CASSQDELAGGLGGELFF.

The rearrangement uses TRBV5-1 and TRBJ2-2; TRBD1 aligns across 7 bases. V gave up 1 base and J gave up 5 bases; unmatched junction bases: 8. CDR1 and CDR2 from the germline V gene are SGHRS and YFSETQ. The CDR3 covers 16 residues. The CDR3 DNA follows: TGCGCCAGCAGCTTGAGCTTACAGGGGAGAACCGGGGAGCTGTTTTTT. This codes for CASSLSLQGRTGELFF.

The V call is TRBV30, the J call TRBJ2-3; the match to TRBD2 covers 12 bases. Germline V gene lookup returns CDR1 GTSNPN and CDR2 SVGIG (reference sequence). CDR3 length equals 15 residues. V shed 5 bases and J 6 bases; nucleotides not matched to a gene: 9. CDR3 amino acids: CAWPWTSGVNDTQYF. CDR3 DNA sequence: TGTGCCTGGCCTTGGACTAGCGGGGTCAACGATACGCAGTATTTT.

This clone came up a few times. The chain carries TRBV27 and TRBJ1-5, with TRBD1 identical over 8 bases. Germline CDR1 and CDR2: MNHEY and SMNVEV (reference sequence). This CDR3 is built from 14 residues. The trim removed 6 bases at V and 1 base at J, leaving 2 bases unmatched. The CDR3 is CASRSGGSNQPQHF. The CDR3 DNA is TGTGCCAGCAGATCAGGGGGCAGCAATCAGCCCCAGCATTTT.

This sequence joins TRBV6-1 and TRBJ1-2; unclear D gene. CDR1 MNHNS and CDR2 SASEGT come from the germline V gene. The CDR3 is made up of 14 amino acids. V was pared by 1 base and J by 8 bases, with 14 bases between. The CDR3 DNA is TGTGCCAGCAGTGAAGATGGCAGGTTTAAAGGCTACACCTTC. It is translated as CASSEDGRFKGYTF.

This clone was seen a single time. The rearrangement uses TRBV7-3 and TRBJ1-1; 7 positions agree with TRBD1. Per the germline V gene, CDR1 is SGHTA and CDR2 is FQGTGA. With V trimmed by 1 base and J by 3 bases, 5 bases remained unmatched. CDR3 length: 15 residues. In DNA form, the CDR3 reads TGTGCCAGCAGCTTAAGGCCCGGACAGGACACTGAAGCTTTCTTT. This codes for CASSLRPGQDTEAFF. The entire variable domain, with the rest obtained from reference TRBV7-3 and TRBJ1-1, is as follows: GAGVSQTPSNKVTEKGKYVELRCDPISGHTALYWYRQSLGQGPEFLIYFQGTGAADDSGLPNDRFFAVRPEGSVSTLKIQRTERGDSAVYLCASSLRPGQDTEAFFGQGTRLTVV.

V gene TRBV15 combines with J gene TRBJ1-1, with D maybe TRBD1 (5 bases). Trimming stripped 5 bases from V and 0 bases from J, with 13 bases between. This CDR3 comprises 15 residues. Germline CDR1 LNHNV, CDR2 YYDKDF (reference sequence). CDR3 nucleotides: TGTGCCACCAGCGGGGGGAGTTTGATGAACACTGAAGCTTTCTTT. Translated: CATSGGSLMNTEAFF.

Only one count was recorded for this clone. The chain joins TRBV5-6 to TRBJ1-6; D not resolved. This CDR3 has 16 amino acids. Trimming cost V 0 bases and J 9 bases, with 16 bases left between them. Looked up from germline, CDR1 is SGHDT and CDR2 is YYEEEE. The CDR3 DNA reads as TGTGCCAGCAGCTTGGGTTCGGGGAGTAGCGGTTCACCCCTCCACTTT. The encoded protein is CASSLGSGSSGSPLHF.

The rearrangement joins TRBV7-8 to TRBJ1-4; D gene unclear. Germline assignment: CDR1 SGHVS and CDR2 FQNEAQ. The CDR3 loop spans 13 amino acids. The ends were cut back, 4 bases at V and 8 bases at J, with 11 bases in the middle. CDR3 in amino acids: CASSSLWEEKLFF. In DNA form, the CDR3 reads TGTGCCAGCAGCTCACTATGGGAGGAAAAACTGTTTTTT. Based on the CDR3 plus reference TRBV7-8 and TRBJ1-4, the full variable domain is GAGVSQSPRYKVAKRGQDVALRCDPISGHVSLFWYQQALGQGPEFLTYFQNEAQLDKSGLPSDRFFAERPEGSVSTLKIQRTQQEDSAVYLCASSSLWEEKLFFGSGTQLSVL.

V and J are TRBV7-3 and TRBJ2-5; 9 nucleotides align to TRBD2. The CDR3 is 17 amino acids. Germline V gives CDR1 SGHTA, CDR2 FQGTGA. V shed 2 bases and J 4 bases; nucleotides not matched to a gene: 11. The CDR3 sequence is CASSLSGLAATGETQYF. The CDR3 DNA follows: TGTGCCAGCAGCTTATCGGGACTAGCAGCAACGGGAGAGACCCAGTACTTC.

The chain couples TRBV7-2 to TRBJ2-3; D might be TRBD2 (5 bases). The V end lost 1 base, the J end lost 2 bases, and 13 bases lay between the germline ends. CDR1 SGHTA and CDR2 FQGNSA come from the germline V gene. CDR3 length equals 16 residues. CDR3 amino acids: CASSLDRRPDTDTQYF. The CDR3 DNA reads as TGTGCCAGCAGCTTAGATAGGAGGCCAGACACAGATACGCAGTATTTT.

The rearrangement joins TRBV13 to TRBJ1-2; the D gene is possibly TRBD1 (5 bases). Germline V gives CDR1 PRHDT, CDR2 FYEKMQ (reference sequence). There are 14 residues in the CDR3. V dropped 5 bases and J dropped 8 bases, with 18 bases sitting between them. CDR3 sequence reads: CASSPGGAPKGYTF. The DNA of the CDR3 is TGTGCCAGCAGCCCCGGGGGAGCACCAAAAGGCTACACCTTC.

There are many counts of this clone. The chain recombines TRBV2 with TRBJ1-5; TRBD1 matches 8 bases. V gave up 6 bases and J gave up 6 bases; unmatched junction bases: 10. Germline loops: CDR1 SNHLY, CDR2 FYNNEI. CDR3 length: 15 residues. CDR3 protein: CASREQGDGSQPQHF. CDR3 in DNA: TGTGCCAGCAGAGAACAGGGGGACGGAAGTCAGCCCCAGCATTTT.